The clone carrying this TCR beta chain was detected only a few times. The read is 3 residues too short to cover the CDR3 end, so that end is filled in from the germline J gene. Using immunoSEQ multiplex PCR, the repertoire was profiled, and TCRdb retains in-frame clones only, with some absent. The specimen has about 30,000 clones, none found just once. This sample was taken from a study of T cell clonality in common variable immunodeficiency. Donors gave roughly 5 to 8 ml heparinized peripheral whole blood. There are 13 residues in the CDR3. Germline CDR1 is SGHRS and CDR2 is YFSETQ. V lost 1 base to trimming and J lost 4 bases; unmatched junction nucleotides: 2.

This clonotype was sampled from a person aged 18 to 75 in good health. The chain joins TRBV5-1 to TRBJ2-7; 7 bases are shared with TRBD1. Material for sequencing was peripheral blood mononuclear cells. CDR3: CASSLQGEYEQYF. The sequenced part of the CDR3 DNA is TGCGCCAGCAGCTTGCAGGGGGAGTACGAG.